This is a list of T cell receptor beta chains from one sample in a study of identical twins. TCRdb re-analysed the 5' RACE reads in MiXCR, keeping a single row per CDR3 protein. Among about 220,000 distinct CDR3 sequences listed, approximately 9% were seen once. Sequencing used memory (CD45RO+) T cells sorted from blood. These receptor sequences come from a woman younger than 35 in good health. The CDR3 runs from the conserved cysteine through the conserved F or W. Fields, in order: clone size, D gene, J gene, V gene, CDR3 protein, CDR3 DNA. D genes are given only for firm matches. Clone size is stated in some rows and not others, as once, few, many or a class when expanded.

size: NA
D: NA
J: TRBJ1-4
V: TRBV11-2
CDR3: CASSPDRDLYEKLFF
DNA: TGTGCCAGCAGCCCAGACCGAGATTTATATGAAAAACTGTTTTTT

size: few
D: TRBD2
J: TRBJ2-7
V: TRBV3-1
CDR3: CASSITSGGFYEQYF
DNA: TGTGCCAGCAGCATCACTAGCGGGGGATTTTACGAGCAGTACTTC

size: NA
D: NA
J: TRBJ2-6
V: TRBV3-1
CDR3: CASSQGQGLSGANVLTF
DNA: TGTGCCAGCAGCCAAGGACAGGGACTTTCTGGGGCCAACGTCCTGACTTTC

size: few
D: NA
J: TRBJ1-2
V: TRBV27
CDR3: CASRSTLGRGYTF
DNA: TGTGCCAGCAGATCTACCCTTGGAAGGGGCTACACCTTC

size: many
D: NA
J: TRBJ2-1
V: TRBV24-1
CDR3: CATSGYTDNEQFF
DNA: TGTGCCACCAGTGGTTATACTGACAATGAGCAGTTCTTC

size: many
D: NA
J: TRBJ1-5
V: TRBV7-9
CDR3: CASSELDQPQHF
DNA: TGTGCCAGCAGCGAGCTAGATCAGCCCCAGCATTTT

size: NA
D: NA
J: TRBJ1-2
V: TRBV5-1
CDR3: CASTSDGGPLYGYTF
DNA: TGCGCCAGCACGTCGGACGGGGGCCCCCTCTATGGCTACACCTTC

size: many
D: TRBD2
J: TRBJ2-3
V: TRBV20-1
CDR3: CSQVLAGGTDTQYF
DNA: TGCAGTCAGGTCTTAGCGGGGGGCACAGATACGCAGTATTTT

size: NA
D: TRBD1
J: TRBJ1-5
V: TRBV20-1
CDR3: CSARRQGEHQPQHF
DNA: TGCAGTGCTAGAAGACAGGGGGAGCATCAGCCCCAGCATTTT

size: few
D: TRBD2
J: TRBJ2-7
V: TRBV3-1
CDR3: CASRSSGLAGEQYF
DNA: TGTGCCAGCAGGTCAAGCGGACTAGCTGGCGAGCAGTACTTC

size: NA
D: NA
J: TRBJ1-5
V: TRBV6-1
CDR3: CASSELGRGMGQPQHF
DNA: TGTGCCAGCAGTGAATTGGGCAGGGGAATGGGTCAGCCCCAGCATTTT

size: many
D: TRBD2
J: TRBJ2-1
V: TRBV29-1
CDR3: CSVVASGIHNEQFF
DNA: TGCAGCGTTGTGGCTAGCGGAATACACAATGAGCAGTTCTTC

size: NA
D: NA
J: TRBJ1-2
V: TRBV6-5
CDR3: CASSYHSGEAGYTF
DNA: TGTGCCAGCAGTTACCACTCGGGGGAGGCTGGCTACACCTTC

size: NA
D: NA
J: TRBJ2-5
V: TRBV14
CDR3: CASSLYIHQTQYF
DNA: TGTGCCAGCAGCCTATATATACATCAGACCCAGTACTTC

size: many
D: TRBD2
J: TRBJ2-3
V: TRBV7-2
CDR3: CASSLAGREIGADTQYF
DNA: TGTGCCAGCAGCTTAGCCGGGAGGGAGATTGGCGCAGATACGCAGTATTTT

size: few
D: TRBD1
J: TRBJ1-2
V: TRBV7-8
CDR3: CASRPGQGYGYTF
DNA: TGTGCCAGCAGACCGGGACAGGGCTATGGCTACACCTTC

size: NA
D: NA
J: TRBJ2-6
V: TRBV5-1
CDR3: CASLEANVLTF
DNA: TGCGCCAGCCTTGAGGCCAACGTCCTGACTTTC

size: many
D: NA
J: TRBJ2-1
V: TRBV7-9
CDR3: CASSLPGSNEQFF
DNA: TGTGCCAGCAGCTTACCAGGGTCCAATGAGCAGTTCTTC

size: many
D: NA
J: TRBJ1-1
V: TRBV20-1
CDR3: CSALTPNTEAFF
DNA: TGCAGTGCGCTGACTCCGAACACTGAAGCTTTCTTT

size: many
D: TRBD1
J: TRBJ1-5
V: TRBV12-3/TRBV12-4
CDR3: CASKEGARQPQHF
DNA: TGTGCCAGCAAGGAGGGGGCGAGACAGCCCCAGCATTTT

size: NA
D: NA
J: TRBJ2-5
V: TRBV5-1
CDR3: CASSLLGAQETQYF
DNA: TGCGCCAGCAGCTTGCTAGGGGCGCAAGAGACCCAGTACTTC

size: once
D: NA
J: TRBJ2-3
V: TRBV7-9
CDR3: CASSLGFTGEADTQYF
DNA: TGTGCCAGCAGCTTAGGATTCACGGGGGAAGCAGATACGCAGTATTTT

size: NA
D: TRBD2
J: TRBJ2-5
V: TRBV5-1
CDR3: CASATGTRGPAETQYF
DNA: TGCGCCAGCGCCACCGGGACTAGGGGTCCTGCAGAGACCCAGTACTTC

size: NA
D: TRBD2
J: TRBJ2-2
V: TRBV6-4
CDR3: CASTQNGGSTGELFF
DNA: TGTGCCAGCACTCAGAACGGCGGGAGCACCGGGGAGCTGTTTTTT

size: few
D: NA
J: TRBJ1-1
V: TRBV12-3/TRBV12-4
CDR3: CASTSRGGEAFF
DNA: TGTGCCAGCACCTCGAGGGGAGGTGAGGCTTTCTTT

size: few
D: TRBD2
J: TRBJ2-7
V: TRBV4-3
CDR3: CASSQMVAGGSDEQYF
DNA: TGCGCCAGCAGCCAAATGGTAGCGGGAGGTAGTGACGAGCAGTACTTC

size: few
D: NA
J: TRBJ2-1
V: TRBV6-2/TRBV6-3
CDR3: CASSRGRYNEQFF
DNA: TGTGCCAGCAGCCGGGGGCGATACAATGAGCAGTTCTTC

size: few
D: TRBD2
J: TRBJ2-1
V: TRBV7-2
CDR3: CASSSAGGTYNEQFF
DNA: TGTGCCAGCAGCTCAGCGGGAGGAACCTACAATGAGCAGTTCTTC

size: NA
D: TRBD1
J: TRBJ1-1
V: TRBV12-3/TRBV12-4
CDR3: CASSLTGHTEAFF
DNA: TGTGCCAGCAGTTTGACAGGGCACACTGAAGCTTTCTTT

size: few
D: NA
J: TRBJ2-1
V: TRBV29-1
CDR3: CSVEGSGTPPYNEQFF
DNA: TGCAGCGTTGAAGGCTCCGGGACCCCCCCCTACAATGAGCAGTTCTTC

size: few
D: TRBD2
J: TRBJ2-1
V: TRBV12-3/TRBV12-4
CDR3: CASITSGGYNEQFF
DNA: TGTGCCAGCATAACCAGCGGGGGGTACAATGAGCAGTTCTTC